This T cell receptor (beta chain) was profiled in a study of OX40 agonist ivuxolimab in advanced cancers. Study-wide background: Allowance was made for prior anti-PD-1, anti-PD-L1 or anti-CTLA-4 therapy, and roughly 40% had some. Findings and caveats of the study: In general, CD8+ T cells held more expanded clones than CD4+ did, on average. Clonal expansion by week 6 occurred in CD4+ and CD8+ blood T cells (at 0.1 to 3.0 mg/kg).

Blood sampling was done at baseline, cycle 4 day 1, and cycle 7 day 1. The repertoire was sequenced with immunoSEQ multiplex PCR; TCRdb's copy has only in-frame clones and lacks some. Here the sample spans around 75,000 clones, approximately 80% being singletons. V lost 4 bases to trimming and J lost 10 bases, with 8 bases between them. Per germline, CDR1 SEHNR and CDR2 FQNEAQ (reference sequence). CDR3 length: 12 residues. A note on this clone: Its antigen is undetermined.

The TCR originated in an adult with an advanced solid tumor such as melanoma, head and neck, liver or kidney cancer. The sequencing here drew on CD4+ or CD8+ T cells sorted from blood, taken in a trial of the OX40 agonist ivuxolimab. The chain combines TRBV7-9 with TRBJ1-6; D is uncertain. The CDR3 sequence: CASSSTWSPLHF. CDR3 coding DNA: TGTGCCAGCAGCTCCACATGGTCACCCCTCCACTTT.